A single T cell receptor beta chain is shown here with its context. Trimming shortened V by 0 bases and J by 0 bases, and 15 bases separated the two germline ends. The CDR3 runs to 16 residues. The germline V gene has CDR1 DFQATT and CDR2 SNEGSKA (reference sequence). The authors ran a second PCR of about 7 to 11 cycles using a sample-barcoded 5' primer and a J-beta primer mix. TCRdb re-called the 5' RACE reads through MiXCR, storing one row per CDR3 protein. The sample lists approximately 820,000 distinct CDR3 sequences; 44% were seen once. The entry originates in a study of blood T cells in healthy people across ages.

The sample consisted of blood. The source is a man aged 55 to 70 in good health. V gene TRBV20-1 combines with J gene TRBJ2-7; D uncertain. CDR3 DNA: TGCAGTGCTAGAGATAAGGTCCAGGTTTACTCCTACGAGCAGTACTTC. Translation gives CSARDKVQVYSYEQYF.